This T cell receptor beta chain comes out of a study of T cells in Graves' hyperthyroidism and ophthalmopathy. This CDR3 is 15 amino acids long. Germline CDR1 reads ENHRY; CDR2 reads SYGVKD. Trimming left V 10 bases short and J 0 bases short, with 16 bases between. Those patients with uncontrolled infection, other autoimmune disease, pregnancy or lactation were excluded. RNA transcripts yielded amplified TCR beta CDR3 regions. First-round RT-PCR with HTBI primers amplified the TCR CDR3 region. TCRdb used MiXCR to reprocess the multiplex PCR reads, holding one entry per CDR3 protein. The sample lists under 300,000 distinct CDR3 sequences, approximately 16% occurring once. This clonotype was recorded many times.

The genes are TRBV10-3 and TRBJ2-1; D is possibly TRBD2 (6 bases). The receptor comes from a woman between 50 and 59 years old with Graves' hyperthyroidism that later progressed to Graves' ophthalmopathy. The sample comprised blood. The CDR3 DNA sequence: TGTGCCACCTGGGGACGGGAGAGCTCCTACAATGAGCAGTTCTTC. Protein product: CATWGRESSYNEQFF.